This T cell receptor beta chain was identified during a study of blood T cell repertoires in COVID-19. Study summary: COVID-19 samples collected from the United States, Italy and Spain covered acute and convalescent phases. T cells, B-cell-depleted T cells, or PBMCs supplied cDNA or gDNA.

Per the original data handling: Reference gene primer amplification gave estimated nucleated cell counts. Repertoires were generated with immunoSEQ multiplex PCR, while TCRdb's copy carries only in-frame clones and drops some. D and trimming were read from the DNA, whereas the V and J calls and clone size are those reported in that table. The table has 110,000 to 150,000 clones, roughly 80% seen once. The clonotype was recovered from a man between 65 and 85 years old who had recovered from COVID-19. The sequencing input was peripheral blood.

The CDR3, as DNA: TGTGCCAGCACGGAGACTAGCGGGGTATACTCCTACAATGAGCAGTTCTTC. Translating gives CASTETSGVYSYNEQFF. This chain connects TRBV7-9 to TRBJ2-1; 11 nucleotides agree with TRBD2. Germline assignment: CDR1 SEHNR and CDR2 FQNEAQ (reference sequence). The V gene end was trimmed by 7 bases and the J gene end by 0 bases; junction bases not matched to a gene: 8. This CDR3 is built from 17 residues.